The sample holds many counts of the clone carrying this T cell receptor beta chain. Its antigen is currently unknown. The data derive from a study of T cells in Graves' hyperthyroidism and ophthalmopathy. The overall study: It was at initial diagnosis, before any treatment, that peripheral blood was collected. Study-wide points: A 13 V-J model separated ophthalmopathy from stable hyperthyroidism. For ophthalmopathy, model prediction preceded onset by a median 6.5 months.

An absence of ophthalmopathy progression within 18 months meant stable Graves' hyperthyroidism. Amplification of TCR beta CDR3 regions used RNA as the template. The HTBI primer set drove a first-round RT-PCR of the TCR CDR3. TCRdb independently ran MiXCR on the multiplex PCR reads; one entry per CDR3 protein. The table includes approximately 640,000 distinct CDR3 sequences, about a sixth detected once. Germline CDR1 reads LGHNT; CDR2 reads FRNRAP. There are 12 residues in the CDR3. The germline V and J ends were trimmed by 7 bases and 8 bases, with 12 bases remaining between them. Specimen: blood. The chain couples TRBV12-5 to TRBJ2-1, with a weak D call TRBD1 (6 bases). This TCR came from a woman between 25 and 40 years old with Graves' hyperthyroidism. In nucleotides, the CDR3 is TGTGCTAGTGTATCAGAGGGGGATGAGCAGTTCTTC. Translating gives CASVSEGDEQFF.